Following are 22 T cell receptor beta chains from one sample sequenced in a study of T cell responses to AZD1222 COVID-19 vaccine. Sequencing used immunoSEQ multiplex PCR; TCRdb keeps in-frame clones, though not all of them. Of about 140,000 clones in the sample, approximately 93% are singletons; the top ten hold approximately 0.9%. The specimen was peripheral blood, collected on day 0 of MenACWY control vaccination. The receptors derive from an adult in good health.

The rearrangement links TRBV2 to TRBJ2-7, with D unresolved. Trimming took 6 bases from V and 6 from J, leaving 6 bases between them. This CDR3 spans 10 amino acids. Germline V gives CDR1 SNHLY, CDR2 FYNNEI. Here the CDR3 DNA reads TGTGCCAGCAGGCTCTCCGAGCAGTACTTC. This codes for CASRLSEQYF.

The chain links TRBV7-3 to TRBJ1-2; tentative D call: TRBD1 (5 bases). The germline gives CDR1 SGHTA, CDR2 FQGTGA. The CDR3 has 14 amino acids. The V gene lost 5 bases and the J gene lost 2 bases, with 12 bases spanning the gap. The CDR3 region is CASSPLGGNYGYTF. CDR3 DNA sequence: TGTGCCAGCAGCCCCCTGGGGGGGAACTATGGCTACACCTTC.

The V call is TRBV5-1, the J call TRBJ1-1; D is possibly TRBD1 (5 bases). Germline V CDR1 and CDR2: SGHRS, YFSETQ. V was cut by 2 bases and J by 6 bases, with 11 bases left in between. This CDR3 comprises 13 residues. The CDR3 sequence is CASSLWGRAEAFF. The CDR3 DNA reads as TGCGCCAGCAGCTTATGGGGCCGGGCTGAAGCTTTCTTT.

The chain uses TRBV10-3 and TRBJ2-6; D remains unclear. Germline CDR1 ENHRY, CDR2 SYGVKD. Between the trimmed V and J ends, which lost 4 bases and 0 bases, there was a span of 7 bases. The CDR3 is made up of 15 amino acids. CDR3 region: CAISGSVSGANVLTF. CDR3 bases: TGTGCCATCAGTGGGTCGGTCTCTGGGGCCAACGTCCTGACTTTC.

V gene TRBV6-5 combines with J gene TRBJ1-2; 7 bases are shared with TRBD1. CDR1 is MNHEY, CDR2 SVGAGI, per germline. J was trimmed by 3 bases and V by 2 bases; bases with no gene match: 6. This CDR3 is built from 15 residues. DNA for the CDR3: TGTGCCAGCAGTTACGACAGGGCAATGGACTATGGCTACACCTTC. Its protein is CASSYDRAMDYGYTF.

The table lists this clone with a count of one. The chain uses TRBV7-8 and TRBJ1-1; TRBD1 matches at 7 bases. The germline CDR1 and CDR2 sequences are SGHVS and FQNEAQ. The CDR3 spans 18 residues. J gave up 4 bases and V 4 bases, and 18 bases lay outside the gene matches. DNA for the CDR3: TGTGCCAGCAGCTCCCTTATTTTTCCGACAGGGCGAGGCACTGAAGCTTTCTTT. It encodes CASSSLIFPTGRGTEAFF.

The chain combines TRBV5-4 with TRBJ2-1, with D uncertain. The CDR3 loop spans 12 amino acids. Germline V gene data show CDR1 as SGHNT and CDR2 as YYREEE (reference sequence). V was shortened by 0 bases and J by 15 bases, with 13 bases between the two germline ends. CDR3 region: CASSLVSGHLFF. CDR3 DNA: TGTGCCAGCAGCTTGGTGTCAGGCCACTTGTTCTTC.

The gene calls are TRBV7-7 and TRBJ2-1, with 10 bases lining up with TRBD2. The CDR3 totals 19 residues. V shed 2 bases, J shed 5 bases, and the junction held 15 bases outside the gene matches. CDR1 SSHAT and CDR2 FNYEAQ come from the germline V gene (reference sequence). CDR3 coding DNA: TGTGCCAGCAGCTTAAATGTAGGAGCGGGAGGGCGGATCGACAATGAGCAGTTCTTC. It yields the protein CASSLNVGAGGRIDNEQFF.

This clone was picked up one time. The chain combines TRBV15 with TRBJ1-1; D is perhaps TRBD1 (6 bases). The CDR3 loop spans 16 amino acids. V shed 0 bases and J shed 0 bases, with 11 bases lying between them. Germline assignment: CDR1 LNHNV and CDR2 YYDKDF (reference sequence). This chain's CDR3 is CATSRDGGRLNTEAFF. The CDR3 DNA reads TGTGCCACCAGCAGAGATGGGGGCAGATTGAACACTGAAGCTTTCTTT. Combining the CDR3 with reference TRBV15 and TRBJ1-1 gives the whole variable domain DAMVIQNPRYQVTQFGKPVTLSCSQTLNHNVMYWYQQKSSQAPKLLFHYYDKDFNNEADTPDNFQSRRPNTSFCFLDIRSPGLGDTAMYLCATSRDGGRLNTEAFFGQGTRLTVV.

This chain uses TRBV29-1 with TRBJ1-2, with D possibly matching TRBD1 (5 bases). The CDR3 has 13 amino acids. V dropped 3 bases and J dropped 7 bases, with 15 bases sitting between them. Germline CDR1 SQVTM, CDR2 ANQGSEA. The CDR3, as DNA: TGCAGCGTTGATGTTTTCGGGGGTCCTGGCTACACCTTC. Translating gives CSVDVFGGPGYTF. Drawing the rest from reference TRBV29-1 and TRBJ1-2, the complete variable domain is SAVISQKPSRDICQRGTSLTIQCQVDSQVTMMFWYRQQPGQSLTLIATANQGSEATYESGFVIDKFPISRPNLTFSTLTVSNMSPEDSSIYLCSVDVFGGPGYTFGSGTRLTVV.

The V and J genes are TRBV7-8 and TRBJ2-5; TRBD1 aligns across 7 bases. With V trimmed by 0 bases and J by 7 bases, 2 bases remained unmatched. CDR1 is SGHVS, CDR2 FQNEAQ, per germline. There are 13 residues in the CDR3. The DNA of the CDR3 is TGTGCCAGCAGCTTAGCAGGGGGCGCGACCCAGTACTTC. It translates to CASSLAGGATQYF. Based on the CDR3 plus reference TRBV7-8 and TRBJ2-5, the full variable domain is GAGVSQSPRYKVAKRGQDVALRCDPISGHVSLFWYQQALGQGPEFLTYFQNEAQLDKSGLPSDRFFAERPEGSVSTLKIQRTQQEDSAVYLCASSLAGGATQYFGPGTRLLVL.

Only a few counts were recorded for this clone. The CDR3 loop is CASSPRVNTEAFF. CDR3 coding DNA: TGTGCCAGCAGCCCGAGAGTGAACACTGAAGCTTTCTTT. V usage is TRBV7-9 and J usage is TRBJ1-1; no clear D gene. The CDR3 is 13 amino acids. Per germline, CDR1 SEHNR and CDR2 FQNEAQ (reference sequence). V was shortened by 5 bases and J by 0 bases, with 7 bases between the two germline ends.

The chain has TRBV5-4 and TRBJ2-7, with TRBD2 identical over 11 bases. This CDR3 is 15 amino acids long. Germline CDR1 and CDR2: SGHNT and YYREEE (reference sequence). With V trimmed by 4 bases and J by 2 bases, 5 bases remained unmatched. This CDR3 is CASSPFSGRAYEQYF. CDR3 DNA: TGTGCCAGCAGCCCCTTTAGCGGGAGGGCCTACGAGCAGTACTTC.

The gene calls are TRBV5-4 and TRBJ1-1, with 7 nucleotides matching TRBD1. The V segment lost 4 bases and the J segment 2 bases; nucleotides outside the gene matches: 5. The CDR3 sequence is 14 residues long. CDR1 and CDR2 (germline): SGHNT, YYREEE (reference sequence). The CDR3 loop is CASSRDRDNTEAFF. CDR3 nucleotide sequence: TGTGCCAGCAGCCGGGACAGAGATAACACTGAAGCTTTCTTT.

The chain joins TRBV2 to TRBJ1-1; D ambiguous. Trimming cost V 4 bases and J 7 bases, with 16 bases left between them. The V gene's germline CDR1 is SNHLY and CDR2 FYNNEI. This CDR3 has 14 amino acids. CDR3 DNA sequence: TGTGCCAGCAGTGGACGATGGCCTGGGAGTGAAGCTTTCTTT. It codes for CASSGRWPGSEAFF.

The chain uses TRBV5-5 and TRBJ1-4, with a possible D match to TRBD1 (6 bases). Germline V gene data show CDR1 as SGHKS and CDR2 as YYEKEE (reference sequence). The V gene lost 4 bases and the J gene lost 0 bases, with 13 bases spanning the gap. The CDR3 length is 16 residues. The CDR3 spells CASSILQGSTNEKLFF. CDR3 nucleotide sequence: TGTGCCAGCAGCATCCTACAGGGTTCAACTAATGAAAAACTGTTTTTT.

J is TRBJ1-1 and V is TRBV25-1; no clear D gene. The CDR3 has 15 residues. Trimming removed 6 bases from V and 1 base from J, with 15 bases in between. CDR1 MGHDK and CDR2 SYGVNS come from the germline V gene. CDR3 protein: CASSGSRTGNTEAFF. As DNA, the CDR3 is TGTGCCAGCAGCGGGAGCAGGACGGGGAACACTGAAGCTTTCTTT.

The chain employs TRBV7-9 and TRBJ1-2; D is possibly TRBD1 (6 bases). V was pared by 3 bases and J by 8 bases, with 10 bases between. CDR3 length: 12 residues. The germline CDR1 and CDR2 sequences are SEHNR and FQNEAQ (reference sequence). The CDR3 protein is CASSFSGDGYTF. The CDR3 DNA sequence: TGTGCCAGCAGCTTCTCAGGGGACGGCTACACCTTC. The whole variable domain, remainder taken from reference TRBV7-9 and TRBJ1-2, is DTGVSQNPRHKITKRGQNVTFRCDPISEHNRLYWYRQTLGQGPEFLTYFQNEAQLEKSRLLSDRFSAERPKGSFSTLEIQRTEQGDSAMYLCASSFSGDGYTFGSGTRLTVV.

The J gene is TRBJ1-1, the V gene TRBV30; D unresolved. Germline CDR1 reads GTSNPN; CDR2 reads SVGIG (reference sequence). Trimming stripped 3 bases from V and 0 bases from J, with 20 bases between. The CDR3 spans 17 residues. The CDR3 is CAWRPHTPGRLNTEAFF. The CDR3 nucleotides read TGTGCCTGGAGGCCCCATACTCCAGGACGGTTGAACACTGAAGCTTTCTTT. Full variable domain (outside the CDR3, taken from reference TRBV30 and TRBJ1-1): SQTIHQWPATLVQPVGSPLSLECTVEGTSNPNLYWYRQAAGRGLQLLFYSVGIGQISSEVPQNLSASRPQDRQFILSSKKLLLSDSGFYLCAWRPHTPGRLNTEAFFGQGTRLTVV.

The chain is built from TRBV12-3 or TRBV12-4 and TRBJ2-1; D is ambiguous. CDR3 size: 12 residues. V lost 5 bases, J lost 2 bases, and 4 bases lay in between. As DNA, the CDR3 is TGTGCCAGCAGTACAGCCTACAATGAGCAGTTCTTC. It translates to CASSTAYNEQFF.

Worth noting for this clone: Other DNA sequences within the sample encode an identical CDR3. V gene TRBV19 combines with J gene TRBJ1-1; no reliable D call. This CDR3 is built from 13 residues. The germline gives CDR1 LNHDA, CDR2 SQIVND (reference sequence). V dropped 1 base and J dropped 1 base, with 4 bases sitting between them. The CDR3 reads CASSIGGNTEAFF. CDR3 sequence (DNA): TGTGCCAGTAGTATAGGAGGGAACACTGAAGCTTTCTTT.

In its sample, this clone was seen once. DNA for the CDR3: TGTGCCACCAGTGAAGGATATGACACCGGGGAGCTGTTTTTT. Amino acids: CATSEGYDTGELFF. The chain uses TRBV24-1 and TRBJ2-2; D gene unclear. Trimming shortened V by 4 bases and J by 3 bases, and 8 bases separated the two germline ends. The CDR3 is 14 residues long. The germline gives CDR1 KGHDR, CDR2 SFDVKD.